This T cell receptor beta chain stems from a study of molecular identifiers for immune sequencing clone quantification. Whole-study results and caveats: Reports indicate spiked Jurkat TCR RNA from one cell could be found among around 1 million naive cells. Should identical TCR molecules share a barcode, the sizes of highly expanded clones could be underestimated.

The bulk TCR libraries were made with methods described before and with listed TCR primers. One entry per CDR3 protein, called by TCRdb with MiXCR from the PCR reads. The sample shows over 600,000 distinct CDR3 sequences, roughly 21% of them seen only once. This clonotype was recorded many times. Its specificity is not known. The CD8+CD4-CCR7+CD45RA+ phenotype defined the sorted naive CD8 T cells. The CDR3 is 14 residues long. V lost 6 bases and J lost 4, with 15 bases in between. Per the germline V gene, CDR1 is KGHSH and CDR2 is LQKENI. The source of this sequence is a human donor in good health. Some libraries in this study had Jurkat cell RNA spiked in. This sequence joins TRBV18 and TRBJ1-1, with unresolved D. The sequenced sample consisted of naive CD8+ T cells from blood, with Jurkat cell RNA spiked in. Noted subset: FACS-sorted CD8+CD4-CCR7+CD45RA+ naive T cells. The CDR3 sequence: CASSPSGRRTEAFF. Written as DNA, the CDR3 is TGTGCCAGCTCCCCGAGCGGACGCCGCACTGAAGCTTTCTTT.